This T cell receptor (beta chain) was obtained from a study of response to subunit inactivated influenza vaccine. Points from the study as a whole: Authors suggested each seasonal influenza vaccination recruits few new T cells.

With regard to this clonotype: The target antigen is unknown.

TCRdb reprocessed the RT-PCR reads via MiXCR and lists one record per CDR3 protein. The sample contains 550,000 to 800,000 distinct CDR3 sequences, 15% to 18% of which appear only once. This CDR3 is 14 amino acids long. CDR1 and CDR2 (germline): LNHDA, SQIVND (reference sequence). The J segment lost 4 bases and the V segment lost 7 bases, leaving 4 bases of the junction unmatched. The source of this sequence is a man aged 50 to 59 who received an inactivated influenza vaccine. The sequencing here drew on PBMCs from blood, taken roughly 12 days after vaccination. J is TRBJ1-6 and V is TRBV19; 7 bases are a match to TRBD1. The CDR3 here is CASTPGQYNSPLHF. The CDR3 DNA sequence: TGTGCCAGTACCCCGGGACAGTATAATTCACCCCTCCACTTT.